The following is a TCR beta chain sequence with its context. CDR1 is GTSNPN and CDR2 is SVGIG in the germline V gene (reference sequence). V was shortened by 8 bases and J by 8 bases, with 15 bases between the two germline ends. The CDR3 has 11 amino acids. The data were obtained in a study of shared clonotypes between healthy human individuals. Sequenced by immunoSEQ multiplex PCR; TCRdb stores in-frame clones only, minus some. Of 2 million to 2.5 million clones listed, around 92% are singletons. The sequencing sample was made of naive CD4+ T cells from PBMCs. Sample subset: CD45RA+ positively selected. The genes are TRBV30 and TRBJ1-1; D may be TRBD1 (5 bases). This receptor was taken from a man between 18 and 35 years old in good health. Some clones in this sample may be carry-over from other donors' samples. The DNA of the CDR3 is TGTGCCGGGGACCGGACATCCGAAGCTTTCTTT. Translated: CAGDRTSEAFF.